What follows describes a single T cell receptor (beta chain). Its antigen is not known. This same CDR3 is encoded by further DNA sequences in the sample. The data originate from a study of T cell responses to AZD1222 COVID-19 vaccine. In the study overall: Second-dose timings of about 4 or about 12 weeks were pooled. Points from the study as a whole: At study baseline, merely roughly 6 AZD1222 recipients were seropositive. Recipients of two AZD1222 doses showed rising Spike-specific TCR breadth and depth.

Profiling relied on immunoSEQ multiplex PCR, and the TCRdb table lists in-frame clones only, not all of them. Here the sample spans about 130,000 clones, approximately 88% being singletons. V dropped 0 bases and J dropped 7; count of bases not matched to a gene: 1. The CDR3 consists of 14 residues. Per the germline V gene, CDR1 is SGHRS and CDR2 is YFSETQ. The chain recombines TRBV5-1 with TRBJ1-5; TRBD1 aligns across 10 bases. The receptor comes from an adult in good health. The sequences come from peripheral blood, collected on day 0 of AZD1222 vaccination. The CDR3 DNA reads as TGCGCCAGCAGCTTGGGGACAGGGGGGCAGCCCCAGCATTTT. Translating it yields CASSLGTGGQPQHF.